A selection of T cell receptor beta chains follows, all from one sample in a study of blood T cell repertoires in COVID-19. Libraries were prepared by immunoSEQ multiplex PCR; TCRdb keeps only in-frame clonotypes and omits some of them. The sample has 150,000 to 200,000 clones; more than 75% are singletons. Material for sequencing was peripheral blood. These receptors all come from a human donor in a cohort sampled during active COVID-19. CDR3s include the opening cysteine and the closing phenylalanine or tryptophan. D genes are given only for firm matches. Some rows mark clone size as missing; the rest say once, few, many or name a class of expanded clone.

clone_size | j_call | v_call | d_call | cdr3_aa | cdr3_nt
NA | TRBJ1-4 | TRBV3-1/TRBV3-2 | TRBD1 | CASSQLAGTGLFF | TGTGCCAGCAGCCAATTGGCGGGGACAGGGCTGTTTTTT
NA | TRBJ1-1 | TRBV2 | NA | CASSGRQNTEAFF | TGTGCCAGCAGTGGCCGACAGAACACTGAAGCTTTCTTT
NA | TRBJ2-5 | TRBV9 | TRBD1 | CASSVAGTGPQETQYF | TGTGCCAGCAGCGTAGCGGGGACAGGGCCCCAAGAGACCCAGTACTTC
few | TRBJ2-3 | TRBV10-3 | NA | CAISPDYPSTDTQYF | TGTGCCATCAGTCCGGACTACCCTAGCACAGATACGCAGTATTTT
NA | TRBJ2-1 | TRBV6-2/TRBV6-3 | NA | CASSFRKLVRNEQFF | TGTGCCAGCAGTTTCCGTAAGCTAGTTCGCAATGAGCAGTTCTTC
NA | TRBJ2-7 | TRBV23-1 | TRBD1 | CASSPHRTGGSSLQF | TGCGCCAGCAGTCCTCATAGGACAGGGGGCTCCTCTCTGCAATTC
NA | TRBJ1-6 | TRBV2 | NA | CASSDSSYNSPLHF | TGTGCCAGCAGTGACTCCTCCTATAATTCACCCCTCCACTTT
NA | TRBJ1-1 | TRBV5-7 | TRBD1 | CASSFRDSLEAFF | TGTGCCAGCAGCTTTAGGGACAGTCTTGAAGCTTTCTTT
NA | TRBJ2-2 | TRBV5-4 | TRBD2 | CASSLPGLETGELFF | TGTGCCAGCAGCTTGCCGGGACTAGAAACCGGGGAGCTGTTTTTT
NA | TRBJ1-2 | TRBV6-6 | TRBD1 | CASSYRGRGQDGYTF | TGTGCCAGCAGTTACCGGGGCAGGGGGCAGGATGGCTACACCTTC
once | TRBJ2-1 | TRBV2 | TRBD2 | CASRGGTSGRSYNEQFF | TGTGCCAGCAGGGGGGGGACTAGCGGGAGGTCCTACAATGAGCAGTTCTTC
NA | TRBJ2-7 | TRBV7-2 | TRBD2 | CASSLPGLPYEQYF | TGTGCCAGCAGCCTCCCGGGACTACCCTACGAGCAGTACTTC
NA | TRBJ2-5 | TRBV23-1 | NA | CASSQSRSSQETQYF | TGCGCCAGCAGTCAATCTCGGTCCTCCCAAGAGACCCAGTACTTC
NA | TRBJ1-2 | TRBV7-9 | NA | CASSLASGDGGYGYTF | TGTGCCAGCAGCTTAGCCTCAGGGGATGGTGGCTATGGCTACACCTTC
NA | TRBJ2-7 | TRBV2 | TRBD1 | CASRTGAVRGEQYF | TGTGCCAGCCGGACAGGAGCCGTCCGGGGCGAGCAGTACTTC
NA | TRBJ2-6 | TRBV27 | NA | CASSLTTGSSGANVLTF | TGTGCCAGCAGTTTAACTACAGGGTCCTCTGGGGCCAACGTCCTGACTTTC
NA | TRBJ1-1 | TRBV7-9 | NA | CASSFGDRGTEAFF | TGTGCCAGCAGCTTCGGGGATCGGGGCACTGAAGCTTTCTTT
NA | TRBJ2-5 | TRBV5-1 | TRBD1 | CASSRGQMQETQYF | TGCGCCAGCAGCAGGGGACAGATGCAAGAGACCCAGTACTTC
NA | TRBJ1-1 | TRBV28 | NA | CASSEQGLNTEAFF | TGTGCCAGCAGTGAGCAGGGGTTGAACACTGAAGCTTTCTTT
NA | TRBJ1-4 | TRBV6-1 | TRBD1 | CASSEQGASEKLFF | TGTGCCAGCAGTGAGCAGGGGGCAAGTGAAAAACTGTTTTTT
NA | TRBJ1-1 | TRBV2 | NA | CASSESLSGKAFF | TGTGCCAGCAGTGAAAGTTTATCAGGGAAAGCTTTCTTT
NA | TRBJ1-6 | TRBV6-2/TRBV6-3 | NA | CASRPLHNSPLHF | TGTGCCAGCAGGCCTCTTCATAATTCACCCCTCCACTTT
NA | TRBJ2-7 | TRBV5-6 | TRBD2 | CASSLDRGRDLTYEQYF | TGTGCCAGCAGCTTGGATCGAGGGAGGGATCTAACCTACGAGCAGTACTTC
NA | TRBJ1-1 | TRBV6-1 | NA | CASSEDSMNTEAFF | TGTGCCAGCAGTGAGGACAGCATGAACACTGAAGCTTTCTTT
NA | TRBJ2-4 | TRBV19 | NA | CAVGVQGYAAKNIQYF | TGTGCCGTCGGAGTTCAGGGTTATGCGGCCAAAAACATTCAGTACTTC
NA | TRBJ1-3 | TRBV9 | NA | CASSPRDSLSGNTIYF | TGTGCCAGCAGCCCTCGGGACTCTCTTTCTGGAAACACCATATATTTT
NA | TRBJ2-7 | TRBV5-4 | NA | CASSLGQKDYEQYF | TGTGCCAGCAGCTTGGGACAGAAAGACTACGAGCAGTACTTC
NA | TRBJ2-6 | TRBV10-3 | NA | CAISEKTGSGANVLTF | TGTGCCATCAGCGAGAAGACAGGCTCTGGGGCCAACGTCCTGACTTTC
NA | TRBJ2-7 | TRBV6-5 | TRBD1 | CASSRTGVYEQYF | TGTGCCAGCAGCCGGACAGGGGTCTACGAGCAGTACTTC
NA | TRBJ1-6 | TRBV10-3 | TRBD1 | CAISKDRGNSPLHF | TGTGCCATCTCTAAGGACAGGGGGAATTCACCCCTCCACTTT
NA | TRBJ2-7 | TRBV5-5 | NA | CASSLFSRDSGGERRYF | TGTGCCAGCAGCTTGTTTTCGAGGGACAGCGGGGGCGAAAGGAGGTACTTC
NA | TRBJ1-3 | TRBV6-5 | NA | CASSYSPDSGNTIYF | TGTGCCAGCAGTTACTCACCAGACTCTGGAAACACCATATATTTT
NA | TRBJ2-1 | TRBV28 | TRBD2 | CASSPSPGLASFRNEQFF | TGTGCCAGCAGTCCGTCGCCGGGACTAGCATCTTTCCGCAATGAGCAGTTCTTC
NA | TRBJ2-2 | TRBV27 | NA | CASSRQGGTGELFF | TGTGCCAGCAGCCGACAAGGGGGTACCGGGGAGCTGTTTTTT
NA | TRBJ1-5 | TRBV30 | NA | CAWSGGGSAQPQHF | TGTGCCTGGAGTGGGGGAGGGTCGGCTCAGCCCCAGCATTTT
NA | TRBJ1-1 | TRBV5-1 | TRBD1 | CASSSQGDTEAFF | TGCGCCAGCAGCTCTCAGGGGGACACTGAAGCTTTCTTT
NA | TRBJ1-2 | TRBV6-6 | NA | CASSSPAGIINYGYTF | TGTGCCAGCAGTTCCCCTGCCGGGATAATAAACTATGGCTACACCTTC
NA | TRBJ2-7 | TRBV20-1 | NA | CSAGDRNYEQYF | TGCAGTGCTGGTGACAGAAACTACGAGCAGTACTTC
NA | TRBJ2-1 | TRBV27 | TRBD2 | CASSTYGFIAGERNEQFF | TGTGCCAGCAGCACTTACGGTTTCATAGCGGGAGAGAGAAATGAGCAGTTCTTC
NA | TRBJ2-2 | TRBV10-3 | TRBD1 | CASNHRGPFWELFF | TGTGCCTCGAATCACAGGGGACCTTTTTGGGAGCTGTTTTTT
NA | TRBJ1-1 | TRBV7-8 | NA | CASSLAAGGVGTEAFF | TGTGCCAGCAGCTTAGCCGCCGGGGGGGTTGGGACTGAAGCTTTCTTT
NA | TRBJ2-3 | TRBV7-8 | TRBD2 | CASSFSGGTGTDTQYF | TGTGCCAGCAGCTTTAGCGGGGGGACGGGGACAGATACGCAGTATTTT
few | TRBJ2-7 | TRBV12-3/TRBV12-4 | TRBD2 | CASRTSGGTEQYF | TGTGCCAGTCGGACTAGCGGGGGGACCGAGCAGTACTTC
NA | TRBJ2-1 | TRBV7-8 | TRBD2 | CASSLALAGSLSYNEQFF | TGTGCCAGCAGCTTAGCACTAGCGGGTTCCTTATCCTACAATGAGCAGTTCTTC
NA | TRBJ1-5 | TRBV24-1 | TRBD1 | CATSDSGTGATQPQHF | TGTGCCACCAGTGATTCCGGGACAGGGGCAACTCAGCCCCAGCATTTT
NA | TRBJ1-1 | TRBV29-1 | NA | CTYQANTEAFF | TGCACCTACCAGGCGAACACTGAAGCTTTCTTT